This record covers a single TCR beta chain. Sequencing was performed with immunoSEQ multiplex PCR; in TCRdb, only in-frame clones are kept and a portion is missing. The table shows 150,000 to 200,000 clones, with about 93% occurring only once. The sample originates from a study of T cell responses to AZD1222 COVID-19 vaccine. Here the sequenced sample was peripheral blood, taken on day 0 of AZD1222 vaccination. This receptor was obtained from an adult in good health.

The CDR3 sequence is CASSAPRVIEQYF. The CDR3 DNA reads TGTGCCAGCTCGGCCCCGCGCGTGATCGAGCAGTACTTC. This chain connects TRBV5-5 to TRBJ2-7, with no clear D. Per the germline V gene, CDR1 is SGHKS and CDR2 is YYEKEE (reference sequence). Trimming pared 7 bases from V and 6 bases from J, leaving 17 bases between. This CDR3 has 13 residues.